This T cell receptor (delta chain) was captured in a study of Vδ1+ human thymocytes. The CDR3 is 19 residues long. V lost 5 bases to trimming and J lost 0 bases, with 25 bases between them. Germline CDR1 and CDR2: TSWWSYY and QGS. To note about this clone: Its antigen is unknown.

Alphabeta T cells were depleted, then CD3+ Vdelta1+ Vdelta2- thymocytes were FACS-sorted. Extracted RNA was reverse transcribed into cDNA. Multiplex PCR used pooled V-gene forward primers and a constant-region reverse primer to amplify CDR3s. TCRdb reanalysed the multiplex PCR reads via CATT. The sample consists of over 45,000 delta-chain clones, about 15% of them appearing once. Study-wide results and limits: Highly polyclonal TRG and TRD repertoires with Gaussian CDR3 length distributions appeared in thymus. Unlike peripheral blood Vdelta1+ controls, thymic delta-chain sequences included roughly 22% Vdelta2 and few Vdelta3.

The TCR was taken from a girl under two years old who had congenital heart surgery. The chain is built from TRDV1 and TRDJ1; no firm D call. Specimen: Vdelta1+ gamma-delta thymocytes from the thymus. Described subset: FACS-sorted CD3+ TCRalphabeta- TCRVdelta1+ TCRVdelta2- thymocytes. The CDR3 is CALGTPAGPPLTYTDKLIF. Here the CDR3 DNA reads TGTGCTCTTGGGACCCCTGCGGGCCCGCCTCTCACGTACACCGATAAACTCATCTTT.